Following are 13 T cell receptor beta chains from one sample sequenced in a study of monozygotic twins with inflammatory bowel disease. TCRdb reprocessed the 5' RACE reads, keeping one entry per CDR3 protein, no DNA. The sample has roughly 330,000 distinct CDR3 sequences. Sample: blood. The receptor source for this set is a human donor with ulcerative colitis or Crohn's disease, or a healthy co-twin of an affected twin (not recorded which).

This chain joins TRBV6-2 or TRBV6-3 and TRBJ2-7; TCRdb's D call of TRBD1 is untestable without DNA. This CDR3 region has 15 residues. Germline CDR1 reads MNHEY; CDR2 reads SVGEGT. The CDR3 spells CASSLGTGYSYEQYF.

This chain links TRBV29-1 with TRBJ2-5; TCRdb outputs TRBD2, but without DNA this stays unchecked. Germline CDR1 is SQVTM and CDR2 is ANQGSEA. The CDR3 has 15 amino acids. CDR3 sequence: CSVELAGLAAETQYF.

This rearrangement joins TRBV28 to TRBJ2-5; TCRdb returns TRBD2, unconfirmable since there is no DNA. The CDR3 spans 14 residues. Germline V gene lookup returns CDR1 MDHEN and CDR2 SYDVKM. This CDR3 is CASSLFGGLAAQYF.

The chain has TRBV6-1 and TRBJ1-3; TCRdb lists TRBD1, though no DNA is available to test this call. The CDR3 is 15 amino acids. CDR1 and CDR2 (germline): MNHNS, SASEGT. Here the CDR3 reads CASRPGQLSGNTIYF.

V and J are TRBV4-3 and TRBJ1-1; TCRdb's assignment of TRBD1 cannot be checked, as there is no DNA. The CDR3 loop spans 15 amino acids. The germline V gene encodes CDR1 LGHNA and CDR2 YSLEER. CDR3 protein: CASSQEGQGVNAAFF.

This chain joins TRBV5-1 and TRBJ1-2; TCRdb gives TRBD1 as the D gene, but with no DNA this cannot be confirmed. Germline V gene data show CDR1 as SGHRS and CDR2 as YFSETQ. CDR3 size: 15 residues. The CDR3 spells CASSLAGQINYGYTF.

The chain has TRBV5-1 and TRBJ2-2; the TCRdb call, TRBD1, lacks DNA for checking. The CDR3 sequence is 16 residues long. Germline CDR1 SGHRS, CDR2 YFSETQ. The CDR3 reads CASSLPRDTQTGELFF.

The V gene is TRBV11-3, the J gene TRBJ2-3. Germline V lookup: CDR1 SGHNT, CDR2 YENEEA. The CDR3 sequence is 12 residues long. The CDR3 sequence is CASSLERDTQYF.

The V call is TRBV20-1, the J call TRBJ2-7. There are 14 residues in the CDR3. Germline V gene sequence: CDR1 DFQATT, CDR2 SNEGSKA (reference sequence). The CDR3: CSARQPLSPYEQYF.

The rearrangement links TRBV5-6 to TRBJ2-1; the TRBD1 assignment by TCRdb is unverifiable without DNA. Per germline, CDR1 SGHDT and CDR2 YYEEEE. The CDR3 is made up of 14 amino acids. CDR3 sequence reads: CASSDRGTYNEQFF.

This chain uses TRBV23-1 with TRBJ1-5; TCRdb gives TRBD1 as the D gene, but with no DNA this cannot be confirmed. TRBV23-1 is known as an ORF, though its function is uncertain. The CDR3 is made up of 16 amino acids. Here the CDR3 reads CASSQSTGDSNQPQHF.

The rearrangement links TRBV28 to TRBJ2-5. There are 11 residues in the CDR3. CDR1 is MDHEN, CDR2 SYDVKM, per germline. CDR3 amino acids: CASKQRETQYF.

V and J are TRBV20-1 and TRBJ2-5; checking the TCRdb D call of TRBD2 is not possible without DNA. The CDR3 runs to 15 residues. CDR1 and CDR2 (germline): DFQATT, SNEGSKA (reference sequence). CDR3: CSACQGRHFLETQYF.